Listed below are T cell receptor beta chains from one sample, sequenced in a study of blood T cell repertoires in COVID-19. Profiling relied on immunoSEQ multiplex PCR, and the TCRdb table lists in-frame clones only, not all of them. The data contain fewer than 250,000 clones, 80% to 90% of them singletons. The specimen sequenced was PBMCs or T cells enriched from blood (not recorded which). Receptors originate from a woman aged 30 to 39 with acute COVID-19. The CDR3 runs from the conserved cysteine through the conserved F or W. Fields, in order: J gene, D gene, clone size, V gene, CDR3 protein, CDR3 DNA. The D gene is left open where the match is weak. Size tells how often a clone was seen (once, few, many) or the class of an expanded clone, and some rows leave it out.

J: TRBJ2-2; D: .; size: .; V: TRBV5-6; CDR3: CASSAPETGPGELFF; DNA: TGTGCCAGCAGCGCGCCAGAAACAGGGCCCGGGGAGCTGTTTTTT
J: TRBJ2-7; D: .; size: .; V: TRBV11-2; CDR3: CASSLVQGSYEQYF; DNA: TGTGCCAGCAGCTTAGTTCAGGGGAGCTACGAGCAGTACTTC
J: TRBJ2-3; D: TRBD1; size: .; V: TRBV30; CDR3: CAWTLWDRGPDTQYF; DNA: TGTGCCTGGACCCTCTGGGACAGGGGACCAGATACGCAGTATTTT
J: TRBJ1-5; D: .; size: .; V: TRBV21-1; CDR3: CASSIGQRHSNQPQHF; DNA: TGTGCCAGCAGCATCGGACAGCGTCATAGCAATCAGCCCCAGCATTTT
J: TRBJ2-5; D: .; size: .; V: TRBV5-1; CDR3: CASSAGRDFQETQYF; DNA: TGCGCCAGCAGCGCCGGCCGGGACTTCCAAGAGACCCAGTACTTC
J: TRBJ1-1; D: .; size: once; V: TRBV6-2/TRBV6-3; CDR3: CASSYVGPLNTEAFF; DNA: TGTGCCAGCAGTTACGTGGGGCCCCTGAACACTGAAGCTTTCTTT
J: TRBJ1-2; D: TRBD1; size: .; V: TRBV5-1; CDR3: CASSFYTPGQGISGYTF; DNA: TGCGCCAGCAGTTTTTACACACCGGGACAGGGAATAAGTGGCTACACCTTC
J: TRBJ1-2; D: TRBD1; size: .; V: TRBV4-1; CDR3: CASSQPTGGKDYGYTF; DNA: TGCGCCAGCAGCCAACCAACAGGGGGCAAAGACTATGGCTACACCTTC
J: TRBJ2-7; D: .; size: once; V: TRBV20-1; CDR3: CSALQAYEQYF; DNA: TGCAGTGCTCTACAGGCCTACGAGCAGTACTTC
J: TRBJ2-2; D: TRBD2; size: .; V: TRBV7-9; CDR3: CASTSGTSGNTGELFF; DNA: TGTGCCAGCACCTCCGGGACTAGCGGTAACACCGGGGAGCTGTTTTTT